This T cell receptor beta chain was identified in a study of blood T cell repertoires in COVID-19. Study background: Acute and convalescent COVID-19 specimens originated in the United States, Italy and Spain. PBMCs, B-cell-depleted T cells, or T cells were the source of the cDNA or gDNA that made up the material.

In germline, CDR1 is LGHDT, CDR2 YNNKEL (reference sequence). The CDR3 loop spans 14 amino acids. V shed 4 bases and J 5 bases; nucleotides not matched to a gene: 4. Clones were sequenced by immunoSEQ multiplex PCR, and TCRdb holds only the in-frame ones, with some missing. The profile shows about 170,000 clones, roughly 80% of them singletons. Ages ranged from roughly 18 to 100 years, with residence in around 24 US areas. This clone was observed a handful of times. The sequence was obtained from a man aged 50 to 60 who had recovered from COVID-19. The sample taken for sequencing was PBMCs or T cells enriched from blood (not recorded which). The J gene is TRBJ2-7, the V gene TRBV3-1 (or the pseudogene TRBV3-2); 11 nucleotides line up with TRBD1. The CDR3 loop reads CASSRPGQGDEQYF. For the CDR3, the DNA is TGTGCCAGCAGCCGTCCGGGACAGGGGGACGAGCAGTACTTC.